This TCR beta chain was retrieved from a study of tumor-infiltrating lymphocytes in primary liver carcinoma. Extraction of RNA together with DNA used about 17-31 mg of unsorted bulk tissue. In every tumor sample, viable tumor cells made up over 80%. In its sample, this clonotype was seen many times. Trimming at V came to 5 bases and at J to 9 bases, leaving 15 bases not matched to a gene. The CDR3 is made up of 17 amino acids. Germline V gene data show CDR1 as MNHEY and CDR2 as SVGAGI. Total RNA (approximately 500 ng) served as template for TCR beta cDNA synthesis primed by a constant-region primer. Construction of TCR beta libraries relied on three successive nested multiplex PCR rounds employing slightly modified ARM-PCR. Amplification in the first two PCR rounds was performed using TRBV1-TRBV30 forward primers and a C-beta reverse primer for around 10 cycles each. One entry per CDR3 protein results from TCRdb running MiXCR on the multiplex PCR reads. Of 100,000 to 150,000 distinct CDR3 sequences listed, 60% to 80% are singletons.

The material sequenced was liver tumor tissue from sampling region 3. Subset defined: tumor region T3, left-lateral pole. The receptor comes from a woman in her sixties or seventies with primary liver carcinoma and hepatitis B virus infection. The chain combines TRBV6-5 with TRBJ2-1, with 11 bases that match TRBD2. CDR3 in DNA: TGTGCCAGCAGTACCCTCCTAGCGGGAGGCCCGGAGGCTGAGCAGTTCTTC. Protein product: CASSTLLAGGPEAEQFF.